A single sample is the source of the 5 T cell receptor beta chains below, sequenced in a study of T cells in Graves' hyperthyroidism and ophthalmopathy. RNA transcripts gave rise to amplified TCR beta CDR3 regions. Using the HTBI primer set, a first-round RT-PCR was run on the TCR CDR3. MiXCR, applied by TCRdb to the multiplex PCR reads, yields one record per CDR3 protein. The data show approximately 610,000 distinct CDR3 sequences, around 15% seen once. Sequencing was carried out using blood. The source is a woman between 35 and 50 years old with Graves' ophthalmopathy.

This clonotype was observed many times. This rearrangement joins TRBV7-2 to TRBJ2-5, with D uncertain. V was pared by 2 bases and J by 4 bases, with 11 bases between. Germline CDR1 reads SGHTA; CDR2 reads FQGNSA. The CDR3 loop spans 14 amino acids. The chain's CDR3 is CASSLSQATETQYF. CDR3 nucleotides: TGTGCCAGCAGCTTAAGCCAGGCCACAGAGACCCAGTACTTC. Drawing the rest from reference TRBV7-2 and TRBJ2-5, the complete variable domain is GAGVSQSPSNKVTEKGKDVELRCDPISGHTALYWYRQSLGQGLEFLIYFQGNSAPDKSGLPSDRFSAERTGGSVSTLTIQRTQQEDSAVYLCASSLSQATETQYFGPGTRLLVL.

This chain joins TRBV20-1 and TRBJ2-5; weak D call: TRBD1 (6 bases). The V end lost 0 bases, the J end lost 3 bases, and 20 bases lay between the germline ends. The CDR3 covers 17 residues. Germline V gives CDR1 DFQATT, CDR2 SNEGSKA (reference sequence). Here the CDR3 DNA reads TGCAGTGCTAGAGACCCCCGGACAGTATCAGGGGAAGAGACCCAGTACTTC. This sequence encodes CSARDPRTVSGEETQYF.

CDR3 nucleotides: TGTGCCAGCAGTCCTGCTGGGGCGGGAGTGTGGGAGACCCAGTACTTC. Its protein product is CASSPAGAGVWETQYF. The gene calls are TRBV28 and TRBJ2-5, with 7 bases matching TRBD2. V lost 5 bases to trimming and J lost 5 bases; unmatched junction nucleotides: 14. Germline loops: CDR1 MDHEN, CDR2 SYDVKM. The CDR3 length is 16 residues.

The CDR3 region is CSARVGHSGDEQFF. CDR3 DNA: TGCAGTGCTAGAGTAGGACATTCTGGTGATGAGCAGTTCTTC. V and J are TRBV20-1 and TRBJ2-1, with a weak D call TRBD1 (5 bases). This CDR3 has 14 residues. V was cut by 1 base and J by 8 bases, with 15 bases left in between. In germline, CDR1 is DFQATT, CDR2 SNEGSKA (reference sequence).

This clonotype appeared many times. The gene calls are TRBV6-1 and TRBJ1-5; D unclear. With 6 bases removed from V and 3 bases from J, the gap between germline ends came to 18 bases. CDR1 is MNHNS and CDR2 is SASEGT in the germline V gene. The CDR3 runs 16 residues. DNA of the CDR3: TGTGCCAGCAGACGCAAGATGACGGGTTCCAATCAGCCCCAGCATTTT. Translation gives CASRRKMTGSNQPQHF.